This T cell receptor (beta chain) emerged from a study of beta chain features in type 1 diabetes. Expressed TCRB transcripts were sequenced because the isolated RNA had all been reverse transcribed beforehand. Sequencing used immunoSEQ multiplex PCR; TCRdb keeps in-frame clones, though not all of them. The table records roughly 350,000 clones, 9.5% to 11% of them present only once. The V gene end was trimmed by 1 base and the J gene end by 2 bases; junction bases not matched to a gene: 12. This CDR3 spans 18 amino acids. Germline V gene data show CDR1 as SGHTA and CDR2 as FQGNSA. This clone was seen only a few times.

This clonotype was sampled from a woman aged 25 to 39 in good health. Sequenced: naive CD4+ T cells from blood. The chain links TRBV7-2 to TRBJ2-5; 8 nucleotides match TRBD2. In DNA, the CDR3 is TGTGCCAGCAGCTTAGGGCCGGGCGGAGCGGGGGCTCAAGAGACCCAGTACTTC. It translates to CASSLGPGGAGAQETQYF.